The 13 T cell receptor beta chains reported below all come from one sample, sequenced in a study of monozygotic twins with inflammatory bowel disease. TCRdb re-called the 5' RACE reads; one entry per CDR3 protein, DNA not given. With under 200,000 distinct CDR3 sequences in the sample, the ten largest clones hold over 2.5%. The source material was blood. All receptors derive from a human donor with ulcerative colitis or Crohn's disease, or a healthy co-twin of an affected twin (not recorded which).

The V call is TRBV12-3 or TRBV12-4, the J call TRBJ2-7; TCRdb's D gene call, TRBD2, goes unchecked for lack of DNA. This CDR3 is 13 amino acids long. The CDR3: CASSPGLAYEQYF.

This chain joins TRBV19 and TRBJ2-2; TCRdb designates TRBD2, a call that cannot be tested without DNA. This CDR3 has 16 amino acids. Germline CDR1 reads LNHDA; CDR2 reads SQIVND (reference sequence). The CDR3 reads CAISPGSSGITGELFF.

The CDR3 reads CASRPTGTGDNSPLHF. V and J are TRBV11-2 and TRBJ1-6; there is no DNA to check the TCRdb D call of TRBD1. The CDR3 has 16 residues. Germline V gene sequence: CDR1 SGHAT, CDR2 FQNNGV.

The genes are TRBV5-8 and TRBJ2-7. The CDR3 runs 13 residues. Germline V gene data show CDR1 as SGHTS and CDR2 as YDEGEE. CDR3 sequence: CASSLGVDREQYF.

The CDR3 reads CASSKWDPESGGTEQFF. This sequence joins TRBV21-1 and TRBJ2-1; TCRdb's D gene call, TRBD2, goes unchecked for lack of DNA. TRBV21-1 is an annotated pseudogene. The CDR3 covers 17 residues.

V gene TRBV27 combines with J gene TRBJ1-5; TCRdb designates TRBD1, a call that cannot be tested without DNA. Germline loops: CDR1 MNHEY, CDR2 SMNVEV (reference sequence). CDR3 length equals 15 residues. Here the CDR3 reads CASRLSAGGNQPQHF.

The rearrangement links TRBV18 to TRBJ2-7; TCRdb outputs TRBD1, but without DNA this stays unchecked. Germline lookup yields CDR1 KGHSH and CDR2 LQKENI. The CDR3 is 15 residues long. This chain's CDR3 is CASSLGQGANREQYF. Using reference TRBV18 and TRBJ2-7 for the parts outside the CDR3, the full variable domain is NAGVMQNPRHLVRRRGQEARLRCSPMKGHSHVYWYRQLPEEGLKFMVYLQKENIIDESGMPKERFSAEFPKEGPSILRIQQVVRGDSAAYFCASSLGQGANREQYFGPGTRLTVT.

This rearrangement joins TRBV23-1 to TRBJ2-3. TRBV23-1 is known as an ORF, though its function is uncertain. The CDR3 is 14 amino acids. This CDR3 is CASKRRYGTDTQYF.

The gene calls are TRBV28 and TRBJ1-1; TCRdb's D call of TRBD1 is untestable without DNA. The CDR3 has 12 amino acids. Germline loops: CDR1 MDHEN, CDR2 SYDVKM. CDR3 in amino acids: CAIGQGGAEAFF. The variable domain in full, with the rest retrieved from reference TRBV28 and TRBJ1-1, is DVKVTQSSRYLVKRTGEKVFLECVQDMDHENMFWYRQDPGLGLRLIYFSYDVKMKEKGDIPEGYSVSREKKERFSLILESASTNQTSMYLCAIGQGGAEAFFGQGTRLTVV.

The chain recombines TRBV6-2 or TRBV6-3 with TRBJ2-6; the TCRdb call, TRBD2, lacks DNA for checking. This CDR3 region has 22 residues. CDR1 and CDR2 (germline): MNHEY, SVGEGT. The CDR3 reads CASSSLIGWATADSSGANVLTF.

The chain carries TRBV25-1 and TRBJ2-1; the TCRdb call, TRBD1, lacks DNA for checking. Germline assignment: CDR1 MGHDK and CDR2 SYGVNS. This CDR3 comprises 17 residues. The CDR3 reads CASSERVGAARVNEQFF.

The V and J genes are TRBV6-5 and TRBJ2-2; TCRdb names TRBD2, which stays unverified in the absence of DNA. This CDR3 region has 19 residues. The germline CDR1 and CDR2 sequences are MNHEY and SVGAGI. The CDR3 loop is CASSYEVASGSESTGELFF.

The CDR3 protein is CASRPPGLAGVFTDTQYF. V and J are TRBV12-3 or TRBV12-4 and TRBJ2-3; without DNA, the TCRdb call of TRBD2 cannot be checked. The CDR3 covers 18 residues.